One and the same sample provided the 11 T cell receptor beta chains below, sequenced in a study of control samples from healthy donors and cancer patients. Profiling relied on immunoSEQ multiplex PCR, and the TCRdb table lists in-frame clones only, not all of them. The sample shows 150,000 to 200,000 clones, approximately 92% of them seen only once. Source material: blood. All receptors derive from a man aged 30 to 39 in good health.

CDR3 protein: CASSKRAMDTDTQYF. The CDR3 DNA reads TGTGCCAGCAGCAAAAGGGCTATGGACACAGATACGCAGTATTTT. This chain links TRBV4-2 with TRBJ2-3; D is unclear. CDR1 LGHNA and CDR2 YNFKEQ come from the germline V gene. Deletions cut 5 bases from V and 2 bases from J, with 14 bases between. The CDR3 is 15 amino acids.

The chain links TRBV11-2 to TRBJ2-7; TRBD1 matches 9 bases. Germline V lookup: CDR1 SGHAT, CDR2 FQNNGV. V trimming: 4 bases; J trimming: 7 bases; junction bases outside the gene matches: 14. The CDR3 is made up of 16 amino acids. In DNA, the CDR3 is TGTGCCAGCAGCTCCCTGGACAGGGGTTCCCTCTGGGAGCAGTACTTC. It encodes CASSSLDRGSLWEQYF.

This chain links TRBV6-5 with TRBJ2-5; the D gene is possibly TRBD1 (5 bases). This CDR3 is 15 amino acids long. Per germline, CDR1 MNHEY and CDR2 SVGAGI. The V end was cut by 7 bases, the J end by 2 bases, with 17 bases between. CDR3 residues: CASTLEWGPQETQYF. Here the CDR3 DNA reads TGTGCCAGCACCCTCGAATGGGGCCCTCAAGAGACCCAGTACTTC.

The J gene is TRBJ2-5, the V gene TRBV21-1; the table's D call of TRBD2 was not tested on the DNA. TRBV21-1 has pseudogene status. The CDR3 is 16 residues long. CDR3 amino acids: CASSSQSRDFQQTQYF. The CDR3 DNA follows: TGTGCCAGCAGCAGTCAAAGTCGGGACTTCCAACAGACCCAGTACTTC.

This sequence joins TRBV2 and TRBJ2-1; D ambiguous. The germline V gene has CDR1 SNHLY and CDR2 FYNNEI. V was pared by 3 bases and J by 1 base, with 7 bases between. The CDR3 is made up of 14 amino acids. The CDR3 nucleotides are TGTGCCAGCAGTGACGAGCGATCCTACAATGAGCAGTTCTTC. Its protein product is CASSDERSYNEQFF.

The V gene is TRBV21-1, the J gene TRBJ2-7; the listed D gene, TRBD1, was not tested against the DNA. TRBV21-1 is designated a pseudogene. The CDR3 has 13 residues. The CDR3 region has the DNA TGTGCCAGCCCGGAGGCAGGGGGCTACGAGCAGTACTTC. Protein sequence: CASPEAGGYEQYF.

This rearrangement joins TRBV27 to TRBJ2-7, with D uncertain. The CDR3 runs 17 residues. The germline V and J ends were trimmed by 3 bases and 4 bases, with 22 bases remaining between them. Germline CDR1 MNHEY, CDR2 SMNVEV (reference sequence). The CDR3 region is CASSFTSIGLGNYEQYF. The CDR3 nucleotides read TGTGCCAGCAGTTTTACGTCCATAGGCCTTGGGAATTACGAGCAGTACTTC.

V is TRBV7-2 and J is TRBJ1-4; 7 positions match TRBD1. The junction had 8 bases not matched to a gene; V was cut back by 5 bases and J by 5 bases. The CDR3 consists of 15 residues. Per the germline V gene, CDR1 is SGHTA and CDR2 is FQGNSA. CDR3 DNA: TGTGCCAGCAGCGTTAGACAGGGACTCAATGAAAAACTGTTTTTT. Translating gives CASSVRQGLNEKLFF. The full variable domain, completed using reference TRBV7-2 and TRBJ1-4, is GAGVSQSPSNKVTEKGKDVELRCDPISGHTALYWYRQSLGQGLEFLIYFQGNSAPDKSGLPSDRFSAERTGGSVSTLTIQRTQQEDSAVYLCASSVRQGLNEKLFFGSGTQLSVL.

J is TRBJ2-2 and V is TRBV9; 16 bases agree with TRBD2. Germline CDR1 reads SGDLS; CDR2 reads YYNGEE. The CDR3 runs to 17 residues. Trimming at V came to 4 bases and at J to 6 bases, leaving 6 bases not matched to a gene. The CDR3 region is CASSSGLAGGPSGELFF. The CDR3 DNA is TGTGCCAGCAGCTCGGGACTAGCGGGGGGGCCGTCCGGGGAGCTGTTTTTT.

This clone was recorded once. This sequence joins TRBV5-6 and TRBJ2-5; 12 nucleotides agree with TRBD2. CDR1 and CDR2 from the germline V gene are SGHDT and YYEEEE. The CDR3 has 15 residues. V lost 4 bases and J lost 5; bases outside the gene matches: 6. The CDR3 nucleotides are TGTGCCAGCAGCAGAACTAGCGGGGGGAAGGAGACCCAGTACTTC. The encoded protein is CASSRTSGGKETQYF.

The rearrangement uses TRBV7-6 and TRBJ2-1, with D tentatively TRBD2 (6 bases). The CDR3 sequence is 15 residues long. V was cut by 1 base and J by 7 bases, with 14 bases left in between. Germline V gene lookup returns CDR1 SGHVS and CDR2 FNYEAQ. CDR3 DNA: TGTGCCAGCAGCTTAGGGGAGACTAGTATGAATGAGCAGTTCTTC. Translated, it gives CASSLGETSMNEQFF.